The 8 T cell receptor beta chains given below trace back to one sample, sequenced in a study of T cell repertoires in cytomegalovirus infection. These TCRs' antigens remain unknown. Each CDR3 protein is one row after TCRdb ran MiXCR on the reads. Of 95,000 to 150,000 distinct CDR3 sequences listed, more than 30% are singletons. The material was CD8+ T cells from cultured PBMCs, obtained from culture after CMV antigen stimulation. The receptors originated from a human donor in good health (CMV status not recorded). Some clones in this sample may be carry-over from other donors' samples.

This chain links TRBV7-6 with TRBJ1-1, with 7 bases identical to TRBD1. CDR3 length equals 15 residues. Germline V gene data show CDR1 as SGHVS and CDR2 as FNYEAQ. V shed 6 bases and J 2 bases; nucleotides not matched to a gene: 9. The CDR3 DNA reads TGTGCCAGCAGGCCCACGGGACAGCCTAACACTGAAGCTTTCTTT. Translated, it gives CASRPTGQPNTEAFF.

This clonotype occurred many times. J is TRBJ2-2 and V is TRBV6-1, with 11 bases that match TRBD1. Germline V CDR1 and CDR2: MNHNS, SASEGT. The CDR3 is 14 residues long. Trimming removed 6 bases from V and 3 bases from J; junction bases left unmatched: 0. The chain's CDR3 is CASRGQGDTGELFF. The DNA of the CDR3 is TGTGCCAGCAGGGGACAGGGGGACACCGGGGAGCTGTTTTTT.

The V and J genes are TRBV7-2 and TRBJ2-2; TRBD2 matches 10 bases. Trimming cost V 4 bases and J 3 bases; bases outside gene matches: 5. Germline CDR1 is SGHTA and CDR2 is FQGNSA. The CDR3 contains 16 residues. CDR3 DNA sequence: TGTGCCAGCAGCTCTAGCGGGGGCCCTTACACCGGGGAGCTGTTTTTT. This translates into CASSSSGGPYTGELFF.

This clonotype was picked up a small number of times. The V and J genes are TRBV4-1 and TRBJ1-1; the D gene is possibly TRBD1 (5 bases). The CDR3 loop spans 13 amino acids. Trimming cost V 1 base and J 5 bases, with 8 bases left between them. From germline, CDR1 is MGHRA and CDR2 YSYEKL. The CDR3 loop reads CASSQGWGTEAFF. DNA of the CDR3: TGCGCCAGCAGCCAAGGATGGGGGACTGAAGCTTTCTTT.

This clonotype occurred a few times. The V and J genes are TRBV7-9 and TRBJ2-7; D remains unclear. Germline CDR1 is SEHNR and CDR2 is FQNEAQ (reference sequence). V was pared by 8 bases and J by 5 bases, with 10 bases between. CDR3 size: 11 residues. The CDR3 DNA follows: TGTGCCAGCGGAGTAGTTAACGAGCAGTACTTC. It codes for CASGVVNEQYF.

The J gene is TRBJ1-4, the V gene TRBV29-1, with 8 bases fitting TRBD1. CDR3 length equals 16 residues. Trimming took 0 bases from V and 8 from J; bases not matched to a gene: 11. The V gene's germline CDR1 is SQVTM and CDR2 ANQGSEA. The CDR3 DNA is TGCAGCGTTGAAGATCTCTCGACAGGGGAAGGAGAAAAACTGTTTTTT. Its translation: CSVEDLSTGEGEKLFF.

The chain joins TRBV20-1 to TRBJ2-3; the match to TRBD2 covers 8 bases. The CDR3 sequence is 17 residues long. Germline V gene data show CDR1 as DFQATT and CDR2 as SNEGSKA (reference sequence). V shed 3 bases and J 0 bases; nucleotides not matched to a gene: 11. The CDR3 sequence: CSASGIAGRASTDTQYF. DNA for the CDR3: TGCAGTGCTAGTGGGATAGCGGGGAGAGCTAGCACAGATACGCAGTATTTT.

In its sample, this clonotype was seen a few times. The chain carries TRBV27 and TRBJ2-1; either TRBD1 or TRBD2 may supply D (5 bases each). The CDR3 is made up of 14 amino acids. Germline CDR1 MNHEY, CDR2 SMNVEV (reference sequence). Between the trimmed V and J ends, which lost 3 bases and 7 bases, there was a span of 13 bases. CDR3 loop: CASSLGPKRNEQFF. The DNA of the CDR3 is TGTGCCAGCAGTTTGGGACCGAAGAGGAATGAGCAGTTCTTC.